A selection of T cell receptor beta chains follows, all from one sample in a study of cytomegalovirus exposure and HLA in healthy donors. This table comes from immunoSEQ multiplex PCR, and its TCRdb copy is limited to in-frame clones, with some not included. The table lists approximately 140,000 clones. The material sequenced was PBMCs. Receptors were obtained from a middle-aged man in good health and CMV-seronegative. CDR3s include the opening cysteine and the closing phenylalanine or tryptophan. The D gene is left open where the match is weak.

j_call: TRBJ1-1
v_call: TRBV20-1
d_call: .
cdr3_nt: TGCAGTGCTAGACGGAACACTGAAGCTTTCTTT
cdr3_aa: CSARRNTEAFF

j_call: TRBJ1-2
v_call: TRBV6-5
d_call: .
cdr3_nt: TGTGCCACCTTTAGGGGCTATGGCTACACCTTC
cdr3_aa: CATFRGYGYTF

j_call: TRBJ2-3
v_call: TRBV5-1
d_call: TRBD2
cdr3_nt: TGCGCCAGCAGCCTTATACTAGCGGGGGCGGATACGCAGTATTTT
cdr3_aa: CASSLILAGADTQYF

j_call: TRBJ1-2
v_call: TRBV5-3
d_call: TRBD1
cdr3_nt: TGTGCCAGAAGCGCCCGGACAGGGGGTAACTATGGCTACACCTTC
cdr3_aa: CARSARTGGNYGYTF

j_call: TRBJ2-7
v_call: TRBV13
d_call: TRBD1
cdr3_nt: TGTGCCAGCAGCTTAGGACAGGGGGCGAGGGAGCAGTACTTC
cdr3_aa: CASSLGQGAREQYF

j_call: TRBJ1-5
v_call: TRBV6-6
d_call: .
cdr3_nt: TGTGCCAGCAGTACCCAGGGCAATCAGCCCCAGCATTTT
cdr3_aa: CASSTQGNQPQHF

j_call: TRBJ1-5
v_call: TRBV5-1
d_call: .
cdr3_nt: TGCGCCAGCAGCTTGGAGGGGGGGGCTGACAATCAGCCCCAGCATTTT
cdr3_aa: CASSLEGGADNQPQHF

j_call: TRBJ2-1
v_call: TRBV5-1
d_call: TRBD1
cdr3_nt: TGCGCCAGCAGCGGGACAGTCTACAATGAGCAGTTCTTC
cdr3_aa: CASSGTVYNEQFF

j_call: TRBJ2-5
v_call: TRBV11-2
d_call: TRBD2
cdr3_nt: TGTGCCAGCAGCTTAGGGATAGCGGGGAACCAAGAGACCCAGTACTTC
cdr3_aa: CASSLGIAGNQETQYF

j_call: TRBJ2-1
v_call: TRBV9
d_call: TRBD2
cdr3_nt: TGTGCCAGCAGCGTAGCCATCACTAGCGGGGGTTACAATGAGCAGTTCTTC
cdr3_aa: CASSVAITSGGYNEQFF

j_call: TRBJ2-7
v_call: TRBV6-1
d_call: TRBD2
cdr3_nt: TGTGCCAGCAGTGAAACGGGGGTCGGGGGGAAGTACGAGCAGTACTTC
cdr3_aa: CASSETGVGGKYEQYF

j_call: TRBJ1-1
v_call: TRBV13
d_call: .
cdr3_nt: TGTGCCAGCAGCATGAGGCCGGGGGATGGGGGCACTGAAGCTTTCTTT
cdr3_aa: CASSMRPGDGGTEAFF

j_call: TRBJ2-1
v_call: TRBV28
d_call: TRBD2
cdr3_nt: TGTGCCAGCAGTTTACGGGTTAGCGGGGGAATGGAGGAGTTCTTC
cdr3_aa: CASSLRVSGGMEEFF

j_call: TRBJ1-5
v_call: TRBV6-5
d_call: .
cdr3_nt: TGTGCCAGCAGGGCCGGGGGGGGTAGTCAGCCCCAGCATTTT
cdr3_aa: CASRAGGGSQPQHF

j_call: TRBJ2-2
v_call: TRBV6-1
d_call: .
cdr3_nt: TGTGCCAGCAGTGGGGTTAGCGGCACCGGGGAGCTGTTTTTT
cdr3_aa: CASSGVSGTGELFF

j_call: TRBJ2-6
v_call: TRBV18
d_call: TRBD1
cdr3_nt: TGTGCCAGCTCGCCCGGGACAGGGTACCCCTCTGGGGCCAACGTCCTGACTTTC
cdr3_aa: CASSPGTGYPSGANVLTF

j_call: TRBJ2-2
v_call: TRBV2
d_call: .
cdr3_nt: TGTGCCAGCAGTGAAAGGGAGCTGGCGAACACCGGGGAGCTGTTTTTT
cdr3_aa: CASSERELANTGELFF

j_call: TRBJ1-1
v_call: TRBV5-4
d_call: .
cdr3_nt: TGTGCCAGCGCCAGGGGTGGAACTGAAGCTTTCTTT
cdr3_aa: CASARGGTEAFF

j_call: TRBJ2-7
v_call: TRBV5-1
d_call: TRBD1
cdr3_nt: TGCGCCAGCACCTCGGGACAGACCTACGAGCAGTACTTC
cdr3_aa: CASTSGQTYEQYF

j_call: TRBJ1-6
v_call: TRBV28
d_call: .
cdr3_nt: TGTGCCAGCGCATCTCCGGGGGGATATACGTCGATCCACTTT
cdr3_aa: CASASPGGYTSIHF

j_call: TRBJ2-1
v_call: TRBV19
d_call: TRBD2
cdr3_nt: TGTGCCAGTATTCAGAGCGGGGGCCGGAATGAGCAGTTCTTC
cdr3_aa: CASIQSGGRNEQFF

j_call: TRBJ2-3
v_call: TRBV10-3
d_call: TRBD1
cdr3_nt: TGTGCCATCAGTGAGTCGGGACAGGGGGCATCAGATACGCAGTATTTT
cdr3_aa: CAISESGQGASDTQYF

j_call: TRBJ1-2
v_call: TRBV2
d_call: TRBD1
cdr3_nt: TGTGCCACCCAGCCGGGACAGGGGTACTATGGCTACACCTTC
cdr3_aa: CATQPGQGYYGYTF

j_call: TRBJ2-2
v_call: TRBV5-1
d_call: TRBD2
cdr3_nt: TGCGCCAGCAGCGCCCTAGCGGGGGCCGTGGCCGGGGAGCTGTTTTTT
cdr3_aa: CASSALAGAVAGELFF

j_call: TRBJ2-5
v_call: TRBV9
d_call: .
cdr3_nt: TGTGCCAGCAGCGTACCCCCGTCAGAGACCCAGTACTTC
cdr3_aa: CASSVPPSETQYF

j_call: TRBJ2-3
v_call: TRBV7-9
d_call: .
cdr3_nt: TGTGCCAGCAGCCGTTCAGGGGTAATTAGCACAGATACGCAGTATTTT
cdr3_aa: CASSRSGVISTDTQYF

j_call: TRBJ1-5
v_call: TRBV6-1
d_call: TRBD1
cdr3_nt: TGTGCCAGCAACCGACAGGGCTGGTATCAGCCCCAGCATTTT
cdr3_aa: CASNRQGWYQPQHF

j_call: TRBJ2-3
v_call: TRBV7-9
d_call: .
cdr3_nt: TGTGCCAGCAGCCTTCGACTAGATCAAGATACGCAGTATTTT
cdr3_aa: CASSLRLDQDTQYF

j_call: TRBJ2-3
v_call: TRBV9
d_call: TRBD1
cdr3_nt: TGTGCCAGCAGCGTAGAGACCACTACAGGGGGTACGCAGTATTTT
cdr3_aa: CASSVETTTGGTQYF

j_call: TRBJ1-2
v_call: TRBV7-2
d_call: .
cdr3_nt: TGTGCCAGCAGCTTAGCAGGGGGAGAGACCCTATTTAACTATGGCTACACCTTC
cdr3_aa: CASSLAGGETLFNYGYTF

j_call: TRBJ2-3
v_call: TRBV7-3
d_call: TRBD2
cdr3_nt: TGTGCCAGCAGCCTGACTAGCGGGGGGGCAGGTACGCAGTATTTT
cdr3_aa: CASSLTSGGAGTQYF

j_call: TRBJ1-3
v_call: TRBV7-2
d_call: TRBD1
cdr3_nt: TGTGCCAGCAGCCAGGGGGCTGGAAACACCATATATTTT
cdr3_aa: CASSQGAGNTIYF

j_call: TRBJ1-2
v_call: TRBV7-2
d_call: TRBD1
cdr3_nt: TGTGCCAGCAGCTCTGGACAGGATAACTATGGCTACACCTTC
cdr3_aa: CASSSGQDNYGYTF

j_call: TRBJ1-2
v_call: TRBV5-4
d_call: TRBD1
cdr3_nt: TGTGCCAGCAGCTTGGAGACAGGGGTGATTAACTATGGCTACACCTTC
cdr3_aa: CASSLETGVINYGYTF

j_call: TRBJ2-2
v_call: TRBV4-3
d_call: .
cdr3_nt: TGCGCCAGCAGCCAAGTGGGGGGTACCGGGGAGCTGTTTTTT
cdr3_aa: CASSQVGGTGELFF

j_call: TRBJ1-2
v_call: TRBV5-1
d_call: .
cdr3_nt: TGCGCCAGCAGCTTGGGGGACACGAGCTATGGCTACACCTTC
cdr3_aa: CASSLGDTSYGYTF

j_call: TRBJ1-5
v_call: TRBV18
d_call: .
cdr3_nt: TGTGCCAGCTCAGCCCGGGAGGGTCCCCAGCATTTT
cdr3_aa: CASSAREGPQHF

j_call: TRBJ2-7
v_call: TRBV2
d_call: .
cdr3_nt: TGTGCCAGCTTATTACCCTCGGGTGTAGGGGAAGAGCAGTACTTC
cdr3_aa: CASLLPSGVGEEQYF

j_call: TRBJ2-2
v_call: TRBV4-2
d_call: .
cdr3_nt: TGTGCCAGCAGCCAAGATATCGGGGGACGAGGCGGGGAGCTGTTTTTT
cdr3_aa: CASSQDIGGRGGELFF

j_call: TRBJ1-1
v_call: TRBV5-6
d_call: .
cdr3_nt: TGTGCCAGCAGCATGGAGTCCAGGCACACTGAAGCTTTCTTT
cdr3_aa: CASSMESRHTEAFF

j_call: TRBJ2-7
v_call: TRBV14
d_call: TRBD1
cdr3_nt: TGTGCCAGCAGCCGATACGGGCAACTCAGGGGGTACGGGCAGTACTTC
cdr3_aa: CASSRYGQLRGYGQYF

j_call: TRBJ2-3
v_call: TRBV29-1
d_call: .
cdr3_nt: TGCAGCAATCGGGACATCACAGATACGCAGTATTTT
cdr3_aa: CSNRDITDTQYF

j_call: TRBJ1-2
v_call: TRBV5-1
d_call: .
cdr3_nt: TGCGCCAGCAGCTTGGCCAACAGTTACTATGGCTACACCTTC
cdr3_aa: CASSLANSYYGYTF

j_call: TRBJ2-7
v_call: TRBV4-2
d_call: .
cdr3_nt: TGTGCCAGCAGCCAAGGGGAATCCAGGGTGGGTAACTCCTACGAGCAGTACTTC
cdr3_aa: CASSQGESRVGNSYEQYF

j_call: TRBJ2-7
v_call: TRBV15
d_call: TRBD1
cdr3_nt: TGTGCCACCAGCAGAGACAGGGGGTCCAACGAGCAGTACTTC
cdr3_aa: CATSRDRGSNEQYF

j_call: TRBJ2-2
v_call: TRBV5-1
d_call: .
cdr3_nt: TGCGCCAGCAGCTTGAACAGCAACACCGGGGAGCTGTTTTTT
cdr3_aa: CASSLNSNTGELFF

j_call: TRBJ2-7
v_call: TRBV5-4
d_call: TRBD1
cdr3_nt: TGTGCCAGCAGCTTGGATCCGGGACAGGGGTTCCACGAGCAGTACTTC
cdr3_aa: CASSLDPGQGFHEQYF

j_call: TRBJ2-7
v_call: TRBV19
d_call: TRBD1
cdr3_nt: TGTGCCAGTAGGACGCCGGGACAGGGTTCCGAGCAGTACTTC
cdr3_aa: CASRTPGQGSEQYF

j_call: TRBJ1-1
v_call: TRBV14
d_call: TRBD1
cdr3_nt: TGTGCCAGCAGCCAGACAGGGAATGAAGCTTTCTTT
cdr3_aa: CASSQTGNEAFF

j_call: TRBJ2-7
v_call: TRBV27
d_call: TRBD2
cdr3_nt: TGTGCCAGCAGGGATAGCGGGGGTAATAACGAGCAGTACTTC
cdr3_aa: CASRDSGGNNEQYF

j_call: TRBJ2-7
v_call: TRBV6-1
d_call: .
cdr3_nt: TGTGCCAGCAGACCCGACAGGTTGGGTTCCTACGAGCAGTACTTC
cdr3_aa: CASRPDRLGSYEQYF

j_call: TRBJ2-7
v_call: TRBV7-9
d_call: TRBD1
cdr3_nt: TGTGCCAGCAGCCCTAACATAGACAGGGGGCTCGCCAACGAGCAGTACTTC
cdr3_aa: CASSPNIDRGLANEQYF

j_call: TRBJ2-1
v_call: TRBV5-1
d_call: TRBD2
cdr3_nt: TGCGCCAGCAGCCCCGGGAGCGGGGGGGCCGTTGAGCAGTTCTTC
cdr3_aa: CASSPGSGGAVEQFF

j_call: TRBJ1-2
v_call: TRBV6-5
d_call: TRBD1
cdr3_nt: TGTGCCAGCAGTTTGTCCCGCCGGGACAGGGTAGGGGGCTACACCTTC
cdr3_aa: CASSLSRRDRVGGYTF

j_call: TRBJ2-5
v_call: TRBV7-2
d_call: TRBD2
cdr3_nt: TGTGCCAGCAGCTTAGGGGGACTAGCGGGGGGGTACAGGGAGACCCAGTACTTC
cdr3_aa: CASSLGGLAGGYRETQYF

j_call: TRBJ1-1
v_call: TRBV29-1
d_call: .
cdr3_nt: TGCAGCGTTGGAACACAGGCCCTCACTGAAGCTTTCTTT
cdr3_aa: CSVGTQALTEAFF

j_call: TRBJ1-1
v_call: TRBV5-6
d_call: .
cdr3_nt: TGTGCCAGCAGCTTGGCAGGGAGGATGACTGAAGCTTTCTTT
cdr3_aa: CASSLAGRMTEAFF

j_call: TRBJ2-5
v_call: TRBV5-1
d_call: TRBD2
cdr3_nt: TGCGCCAGCAGCCCCGGGGGGTTCCAAGAGACCCAGTACTTC
cdr3_aa: CASSPGGFQETQYF

j_call: TRBJ2-5
v_call: TRBV7-2
d_call: TRBD2
cdr3_nt: TGTGCCAGCAGCTCCCGGACTAGCGGGGGGGCGGGAGAGACCCAGTACTTC
cdr3_aa: CASSSRTSGGAGETQYF